The sequence of this T cell receptor beta chain was determined in a study of cytomegalovirus exposure and HLA in healthy donors. Study findings and constraints: Among TCR beta chains, those listed as cytomegalovirus-associated numbered over 150. In vitro confirmation showed a few CMV-associated chains to be CMV antigen specific. V- and J-gene trimming in TCR beta was tied to a missense DCLRE1C variant by an analysis performed later. A later analysis showed HLA-associated TCR beta chains outstripping equally common others in clonal expansion.

Use of 60 Vbeta and 13 Jbeta primers characterized the PCR. This table comes from immunoSEQ multiplex PCR, and its TCRdb copy is limited to in-frame clones, with some not included. The sample has about 150,000 clones; 61% are singletons. To note about this clone: What it binds is not known.

Germline V CDR1 and CDR2: ENHRY, SYGVKD. V was trimmed by 6 bases and J by 4 bases, leaving 13 bases between them. The CDR3 runs to 14 residues. The sample comprised PBMCs. The source of this sequence is a male donor in good health and CMV-seronegative. The chain carries TRBV10-3 and TRBJ1-5; tentative D call: TRBD1 (6 bases). This CDR3 reads CAISPGVGNQPQHF. In DNA form, the CDR3 reads TGTGCCATCAGCCCAGGGGTAGGAAATCAGCCCCAGCATTTT.